This TCR beta chain was obtained from a study of T cells after posttransplantation cyclophosphamide. A marrow graft followed busulfan-fludarabine conditioning, with cyclophosphamide on days +3 and +4. Repertoires were generated with immunoSEQ multiplex PCR, while TCRdb's copy carries only in-frame clones and drops some. The sample gives roughly 8,600 clones, roughly 88% of which show up once; approximately 1.2% is in the top ten. The study's findings and limits: TRB clonality was highly associated with recipient CMV seropositivity and reactivation. Donor-recipient repertoire similarity was low at 1-2 months, rising over year one. Tissue-infiltrating T cells from skin or gut overlapped little with blood T cells.

Concerning this clone itself: Its antigen is still unknown.

This sequence was found in a female patient aged 45 to 65 who received an allogeneic stem cell transplant from a related donor, was CMV-positive, and had no GVHD. The graft donor may have contributed some T cells. The sample was CD4+ T cells sorted from blood, taken 1404 days after allogeneic stem cell transplant with posttransplant cyclophosphamide.

CDR3 amino acids: CASSLLTNEKLFF. For the CDR3, the DNA is TGTGCCAGCAGCCTTTTAACTAATGAAAAACTGTTTTTT. V and J are TRBV2 and TRBJ1-4, with no clear D. Germline V gene sequence: CDR1 SNHLY, CDR2 FYNNEI. Deletions cut 6 bases from V and 1 base from J, with 6 bases between. The CDR3 spans 13 residues.